Shown below are 23 T cell receptor beta chains from a single sample sequenced in a study of cytomegalovirus exposure and HLA in healthy donors. Use of 60 Vbeta and 13 Jbeta primers characterized the PCR. Produced via immunoSEQ multiplex PCR; TCRdb's table is partial and in-frame only. The sample lists about 150,000 clones, under 80% occurring once. Sequenced input: PBMCs. The receptor set was obtained from a woman aged 45-59 years in good health and CMV-seropositive.

The V gene is TRBV5-6, the J gene TRBJ2-7, with D perhaps matching TRBD2 (6 bases). The V gene's germline CDR1 is SGHDT and CDR2 YYEEEE. This CDR3 is built from 15 residues. Trimming pared 4 bases from V and 1 base from J, leaving 15 bases between. The CDR3 region has the DNA TGTGCCAGCAGCAAACGTGGGGGGAAGTCCTACGAGCAGTACTTC. Encoded protein: CASSKRGGKSYEQYF.

In this sample, this clone turned up a few times. V and J are TRBV6-6 and TRBJ2-3; 10 bases align to TRBD2. In germline, CDR1 is MNHNY, CDR2 SVGAGI (reference sequence). The CDR3 consists of 15 residues. J was trimmed by 4 bases and V by 5 bases; bases with no gene match: 6. CDR3 amino acids: CASSLRTSGADTQYF. Written as DNA, the CDR3 is TGTGCCAGCAGTCTTAGGACTAGCGGTGCAGATACGCAGTATTTT.

The chain employs TRBV11-2 and TRBJ2-7; D is ambiguous. V dropped 5 bases and J dropped 3 bases, with 2 bases sitting between them. Germline values: CDR1 SGHAT, CDR2 FQNNGV. CDR3 length equals 10 residues. The CDR3: CASSHYEQYF. Here the CDR3 DNA reads TGTGCCAGCAGCCACTACGAGCAGTACTTC.

The V call is TRBV6-5, the J call TRBJ2-1, with D possibly TRBD2 on 5 matching bases. V was cut by 2 bases and J by 3 bases, with 8 bases left in between. Germline loops: CDR1 MNHEY, CDR2 SVGAGI. CDR3 size: 14 residues. The CDR3 loop is CASSYGRVYNEQFF. In nucleotides, the CDR3 is TGTGCCAGCAGTTACGGGCGGGTCTACAATGAGCAGTTCTTC.

V and J are TRBV6-1 and TRBJ1-2; no clear D gene. V shed 2 bases and J shed 6 bases, with 13 bases lying between them. CDR1 and CDR2 (germline): MNHNS, SASEGT. The CDR3 runs to 14 residues. Here the CDR3 DNA reads TGTGCCAGCAGTGAATTGGGAGGGATAGATGGCTACACCTTC. Its translation is CASSELGGIDGYTF.

This clone showed up just once. The chain is built from TRBV5-1 and TRBJ1-1; tentatively, D is TRBD1 (5 bases). V shed 3 bases and J shed 3 bases, with 9 bases lying between them. This CDR3 comprises 13 residues. Germline loops: CDR1 SGHRS, CDR2 YFSETQ. CDR3 nucleotide sequence: TGCGCCAGCAGCTGGGGGGGGGACACTGAAGCTTTCTTT. Its translation is CASSWGGDTEAFF.

Here the CDR3 DNA reads TGTGCCAGCAGTCAGGGCTCGGGGGTCTACGAGCAGTACTTC. Translation: CASSQGSGVYEQYF. V usage is TRBV13 and J usage is TRBJ2-7, with a possible D match to TRBD2 (6 bases). This CDR3 contains 14 residues. V was trimmed by 6 bases and J by 3 bases, leaving 15 bases between them. The germline CDR1 and CDR2 sequences are PRHDT and FYEKMQ (reference sequence).

This chain connects TRBV7-9 to TRBJ1-4; 9 bases are shared with TRBD1. Germline-derived CDR1 and CDR2 are SEHNR and FQNEAQ (reference sequence). Unmatched junction bases numbered 4, after V lost 5 bases and J lost 6 bases. This CDR3 spans 14 amino acids. CDR3 in DNA: TGTGCCAGCAGCCTGGGACAGGGATATGAAAAACTGTTTTTT. Translating gives CASSLGQGYEKLFF.

The sample holds a few counts of this clone. The chain is built from TRBV6-1 and TRBJ1-5; perhaps TRBD1 as D (5 bases). Germline V gives CDR1 MNHNS, CDR2 SASEGT. This CDR3 contains 14 residues. The V end lost 4 bases, the J end lost 3 bases, and 10 bases lay between the germline ends. CDR3 bases: TGTGCCAGCAGTGTTGACAGTTACAATCAGCCCCAGCATTTT. It yields the protein CASSVDSYNQPQHF.

The rearrangement uses TRBV9 and TRBJ2-2; TRBD1 aligns across 9 bases. Germline V gene lookup returns CDR1 SGDLS and CDR2 YYNGEE. The CDR3 is made up of 16 amino acids. V gave up 4 bases and J gave up 4 bases; unmatched junction bases: 8. DNA of the CDR3: TGTGCCAGCAGCCAAAACCGGGACAGGGTCACCGGGGAGCTGTTTTTT. Encoded protein: CASSQNRDRVTGELFF.

This clone came up once. CDR3: CASSPRSGDGNEKLFF. As DNA, the CDR3 is TGTGCCAGCTCACCTCGGTCAGGGGACGGAAATGAAAAACTGTTTTTT. The rearrangement joins TRBV18 to TRBJ1-4; a weak D match, TRBD1 (6 bases). The length of the CDR3 is 16 residues. V gave up 3 bases and J gave up 5 bases, with 16 bases separating them. Germline values: CDR1 KGHSH, CDR2 LQKENI.

The chain uses TRBV7-9 and TRBJ2-7; TRBD1 matches 8 bases. Germline V lookup: CDR1 SEHNR, CDR2 FQNEAQ (reference sequence). J lost 5 bases, V lost 5 bases, and 11 bases had no gene match. This CDR3 spans 15 amino acids. CDR3 in amino acids: CASSHFGQGMDEQYF. CDR3 bases: TGTGCCAGCAGCCACTTCGGACAGGGAATGGACGAGCAGTACTTC.

In its sample, this clone was seen once. This rearrangement joins TRBV29-1 to TRBJ1-1; TRBD1 matches at 8 bases. Trimming removed 4 bases from V and 6 bases from J; junction bases left unmatched: 7. CDR1 and CDR2 from the germline V gene are SQVTM and ANQGSEA. The CDR3 consists of 13 residues. The CDR3 spells CSVVPQDRAEAFF. In DNA form, the CDR3 reads TGCAGCGTTGTCCCACAGGACAGGGCTGAAGCTTTCTTT.

The chain employs TRBV7-2 and TRBJ2-1, with D hard to call. Germline CDR1 and CDR2: SGHTA and FQGNSA. The CDR3 has 14 residues. Trimming cost V 1 base and J 9 bases, with 13 bases left between them. CDR3 amino acids: CASSLGAVKSEQFF. CDR3 coding DNA: TGTGCCAGCAGCTTAGGTGCGGTGAAGAGTGAGCAGTTCTTC.

This clone was detected once. The V call is TRBV4-2, the J call TRBJ1-6, with D possibly TRBD1 on 6 matching bases. V lost 1 base and J lost 10, with 14 bases in between. Germline V gene data show CDR1 as LGHNA and CDR2 as YNFKEQ. CDR3 length: 15 amino acids. The CDR3 protein is CASSQAGRGVSPLHF. In DNA, the CDR3 is TGTGCCAGCAGCCAAGCTGGCAGGGGCGTCTCACCCCTCCACTTT.

This clone showed up just once. CDR3 protein: CASSLDLAGGPGTQYF. The CDR3 region has the DNA TGCGCCAGCAGCTTGGATCTAGCGGGGGGCCCGGGGACCCAGTACTTC. The genes are TRBV5-1 and TRBJ2-5, with 11 bases that match TRBD2. V lost 0 bases and J lost 7; bases outside the gene matches: 8. CDR1 is SGHRS, CDR2 YFSETQ, per germline. CDR3 length equals 16 residues.

The rearrangement joins TRBV5-4 to TRBJ2-5; maybe TRBD2 (7 bases). The CDR3 extends over 16 amino acids. V was pared by 0 bases and J by 5 bases, with 17 bases between. CDR1 SGHNT and CDR2 YYREEE come from the germline V gene (reference sequence). The CDR3 DNA reads as TGTGCCAGCAGCTTGGTTAGAGCGGGGCAGGGGGAGACCCAGTACTTC. Protein product: CASSLVRAGQGETQYF.

The rearrangement links TRBV11-2 to TRBJ1-2; 8 positions agree with TRBD1. The V gene end was trimmed by 1 base and the J gene end by 8 bases; junction bases not matched to a gene: 6. Germline CDR1 is SGHAT and CDR2 is FQNNGV. CDR3 length: 14 amino acids. CDR3: CASSLASQGGGYTF. CDR3 sequence (DNA): TGTGCCAGCAGCTTAGCCTCACAGGGGGGGGGCTACACCTTC.

The chain uses TRBV9 and TRBJ2-3; no clear D gene. Per germline, CDR1 SGDLS and CDR2 YYNGEE. The V end was cut by 4 bases, the J end by 1 base, with 13 bases between. This CDR3 contains 15 residues. In DNA form, the CDR3 reads TGTGCCAGCAGCTCAGATGGGCAGCGCACAGATACGCAGTATTTT. It translates to CASSSDGQRTDTQYF.

The chain couples TRBV5-1 to TRBJ2-5; the D is unclear. Trimming removed 4 bases at V and 3 bases at J, with 7 bases between. The CDR3 is made up of 12 amino acids. Per germline, CDR1 SGHRS and CDR2 YFSETQ. The DNA for the CDR3 is TGCGCCAGCAGCGTTTCCGAAGAGACCCAGTACTTC. Translating it yields CASSVSEETQYF.

V gene TRBV30 combines with J gene TRBJ2-4, with a possible D match to TRBD1 (5 bases). Germline-derived CDR1 and CDR2 are GTSNPN and SVGIG (reference sequence). Trimming shortened V by 5 bases and J by 1 base, and 15 bases separated the two germline ends. This CDR3 contains 15 residues. The CDR3 bases are TGTGCCTGGCAAGGGGAAGGGGCGGCCAAAAACATTCAGTACTTC. This translates into CAWQGEGAAKNIQYF.

This sequence joins TRBV5-6 and TRBJ2-5; 11 nucleotides align to TRBD1. The end of the DNA is better explained by TRBJ2-7, so the J call may be wrong. The CDR3 sequence is 16 residues long. CDR1 SGHDT and CDR2 YYEEEE come from the germline V gene. The CDR3 reads CASSSSNRDRGAEQYF. For the CDR3, the DNA is TGTGCCAGCAGTTCATCCAACCGGGACAGGGGGGCCGAGCAGTACTTC.

V is TRBV30 and J is TRBJ1-5, with 10 bases fitting TRBD1. The germline V gene encodes CDR1 GTSNPN and CDR2 SVGIG (reference sequence). CDR3 length: 15 amino acids. Trimming took 5 bases from V and 4 from J; bases not matched to a gene: 8. CDR3 region: CAWGEGQGRNQPQHF. CDR3 bases: TGTGCCTGGGGTGAGGGACAGGGGAGGAATCAGCCCCAGCATTTT.